This T cell receptor beta chain was identified in a study of cytomegalovirus exposure and HLA in healthy donors. Study outcomes and limitations: The classifier reportedly diagnosed cytomegalovirus status with high specificity and sensitivity.

Germline assignment: CDR1 SGHTA and CDR2 FQGNSA. This CDR3 is built from 15 residues. J gave up 3 bases and V 4 bases, and 5 bases lay outside the gene matches. As to this clone: Its specificity is not known.

Assay: immunoSEQ multiplex PCR; the TCRdb copy retains only in-frame clones and omits some. The sample shows under 400,000 clones, roughly 90% of them seen only once. The receptor was isolated from a man younger than 45 in good health and CMV-seronegative. The rearrangement uses TRBV7-2 and TRBJ2-3; 9 bases fit TRBD2. Sequencing input: PBMCs. CDR3 bases: TGTGCCAGCAGCTCATCGGGACTAGCAACAGATACGCAGTATTTT. Protein sequence: CASSSSGLATDTQYF.